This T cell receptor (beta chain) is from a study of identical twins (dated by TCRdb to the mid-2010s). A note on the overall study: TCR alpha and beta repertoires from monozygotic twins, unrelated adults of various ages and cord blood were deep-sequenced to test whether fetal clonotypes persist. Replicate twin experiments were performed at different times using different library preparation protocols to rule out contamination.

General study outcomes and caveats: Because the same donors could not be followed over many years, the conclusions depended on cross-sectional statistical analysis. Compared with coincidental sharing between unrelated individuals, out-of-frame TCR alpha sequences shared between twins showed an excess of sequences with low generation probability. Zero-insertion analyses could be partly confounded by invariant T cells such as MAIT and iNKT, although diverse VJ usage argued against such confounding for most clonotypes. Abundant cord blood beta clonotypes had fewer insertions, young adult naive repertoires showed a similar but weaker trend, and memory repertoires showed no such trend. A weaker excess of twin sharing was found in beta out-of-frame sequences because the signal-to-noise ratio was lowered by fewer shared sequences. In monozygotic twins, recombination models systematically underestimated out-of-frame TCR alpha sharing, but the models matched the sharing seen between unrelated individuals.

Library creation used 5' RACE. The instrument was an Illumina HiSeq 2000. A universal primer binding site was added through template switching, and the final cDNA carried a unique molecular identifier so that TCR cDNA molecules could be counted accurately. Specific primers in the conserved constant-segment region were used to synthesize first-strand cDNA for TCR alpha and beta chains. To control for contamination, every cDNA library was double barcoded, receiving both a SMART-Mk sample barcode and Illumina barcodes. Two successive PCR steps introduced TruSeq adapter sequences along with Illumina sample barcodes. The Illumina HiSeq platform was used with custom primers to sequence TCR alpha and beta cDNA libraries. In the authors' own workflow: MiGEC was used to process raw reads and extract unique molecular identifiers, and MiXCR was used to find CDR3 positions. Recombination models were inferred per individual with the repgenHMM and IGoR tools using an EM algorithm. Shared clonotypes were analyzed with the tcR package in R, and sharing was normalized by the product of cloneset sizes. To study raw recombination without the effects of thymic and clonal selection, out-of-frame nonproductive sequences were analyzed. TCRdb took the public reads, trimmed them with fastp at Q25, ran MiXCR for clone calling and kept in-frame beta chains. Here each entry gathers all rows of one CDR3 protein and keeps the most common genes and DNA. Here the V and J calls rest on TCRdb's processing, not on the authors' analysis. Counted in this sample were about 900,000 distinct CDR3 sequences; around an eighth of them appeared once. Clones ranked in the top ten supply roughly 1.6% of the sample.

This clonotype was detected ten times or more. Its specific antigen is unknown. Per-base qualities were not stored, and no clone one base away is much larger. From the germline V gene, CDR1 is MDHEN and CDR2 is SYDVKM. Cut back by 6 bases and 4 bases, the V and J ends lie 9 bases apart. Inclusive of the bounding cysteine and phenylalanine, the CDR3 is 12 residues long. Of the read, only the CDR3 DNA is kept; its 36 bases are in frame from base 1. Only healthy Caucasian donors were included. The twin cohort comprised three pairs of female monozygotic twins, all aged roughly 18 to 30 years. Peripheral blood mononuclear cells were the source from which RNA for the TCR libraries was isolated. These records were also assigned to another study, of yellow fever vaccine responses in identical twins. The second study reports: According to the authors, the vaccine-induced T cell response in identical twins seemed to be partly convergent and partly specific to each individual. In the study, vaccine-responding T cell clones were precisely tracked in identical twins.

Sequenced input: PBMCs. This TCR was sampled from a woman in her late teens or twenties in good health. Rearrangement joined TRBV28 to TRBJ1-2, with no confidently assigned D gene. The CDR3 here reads CASRGEGYGYTF. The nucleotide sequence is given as TGTGCCAGCAGGGGTGAGGGCTATGGCTACACCTTC.